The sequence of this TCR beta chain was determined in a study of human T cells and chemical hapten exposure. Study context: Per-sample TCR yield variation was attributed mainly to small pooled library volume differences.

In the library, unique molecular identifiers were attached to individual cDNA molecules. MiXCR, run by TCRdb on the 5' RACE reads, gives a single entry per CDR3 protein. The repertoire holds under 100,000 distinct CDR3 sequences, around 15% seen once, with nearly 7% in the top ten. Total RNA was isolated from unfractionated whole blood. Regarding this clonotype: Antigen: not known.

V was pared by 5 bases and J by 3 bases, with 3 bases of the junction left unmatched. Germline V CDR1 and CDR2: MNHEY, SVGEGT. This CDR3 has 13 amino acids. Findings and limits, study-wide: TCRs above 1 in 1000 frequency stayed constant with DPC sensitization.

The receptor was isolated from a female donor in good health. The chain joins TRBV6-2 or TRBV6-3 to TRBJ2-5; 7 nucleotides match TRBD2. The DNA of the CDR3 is TGTGCCAGCAGTCTCCTAGCGGAAGAGACCCAGTACTTC. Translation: CASSLLAEETQYF.